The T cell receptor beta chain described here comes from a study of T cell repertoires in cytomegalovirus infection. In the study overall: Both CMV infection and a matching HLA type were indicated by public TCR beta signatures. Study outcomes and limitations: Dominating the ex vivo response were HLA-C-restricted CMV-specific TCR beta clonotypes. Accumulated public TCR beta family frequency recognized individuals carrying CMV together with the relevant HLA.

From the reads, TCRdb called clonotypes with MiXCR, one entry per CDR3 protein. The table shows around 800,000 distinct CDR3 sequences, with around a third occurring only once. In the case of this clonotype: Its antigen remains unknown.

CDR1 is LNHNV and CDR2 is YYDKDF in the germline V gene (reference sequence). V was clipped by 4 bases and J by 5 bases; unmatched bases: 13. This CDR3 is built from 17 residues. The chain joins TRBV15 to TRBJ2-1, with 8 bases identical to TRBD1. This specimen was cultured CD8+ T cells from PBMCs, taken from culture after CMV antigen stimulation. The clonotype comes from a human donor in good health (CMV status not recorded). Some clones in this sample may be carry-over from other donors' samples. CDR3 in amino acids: CATSKPYQGALHNEQFF. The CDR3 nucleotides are TGTGCCACCAGCAAACCATACCAGGGGGCTTTGCACAATGAGCAGTTCTTC.